These 9 T cell receptor beta chains originate from one sample sequenced in a study of OX40 agonist ivuxolimab in advanced cancers. Profiling relied on immunoSEQ multiplex PCR, and the TCRdb table lists in-frame clones only, not all of them. The table shows about 64,000 clones, with more than 80% occurring only once. The sample was CD4+ or CD8+ T cells sorted from blood, taken in a trial of the OX40 agonist ivuxolimab. The receptors come from an adult with an advanced solid tumor such as melanoma, head and neck, liver or kidney cancer.

A remark on this clone: Additional DNA sequences in this sample encode the identical CDR3. This chain connects TRBV29-1 to TRBJ2-7; TRBD2 aligns across 8 bases. V was pared by 4 bases and J by 2 bases, with 7 bases of the junction left unmatched. The germline CDR1 and CDR2 sequences are SQVTM and ANQGSEA. The CDR3 contains 14 residues. CDR3 DNA: TGCAGCGTTGGCTACGGGAGGGGACCCTACGAGCAGTACTTC. Translated: CSVGYGRGPYEQYF.

This sequence joins TRBV7-3 and TRBJ2-1; TRBD2 matches 11 bases. This CDR3 has 15 amino acids. Germline values: CDR1 SGHTA, CDR2 FQGTGA. Germline trimming cut 5 bases from V and 9 bases from J; bases unmatched to any gene: 9. CDR3 coding DNA: TGTGCCAGCAGCGAAATAGCGGGAGGGCCCATTGAGCAGTTCTTC. Translated, it gives CASSEIAGGPIEQFF.

The rearrangement uses TRBV6-6 and TRBJ1-3, with 8 positions matching TRBD1. Per germline, CDR1 MNHNY and CDR2 SVGAGI (reference sequence). The V and J ends lost 8 bases and 0 bases, in that order; junction bases with no gene match: 9. This CDR3 contains 16 residues. The CDR3 DNA is TGTGCCAGCTCCCTGGGTACAGGGGGCTCTGGAAACACCATATATTTT. Translation gives CASSLGTGGSGNTIYF.

J is TRBJ2-3 and V is TRBV5-6; weak D call: TRBD1 (6 bases). V was cut by 1 base and J by 1 base, with 13 bases left in between. Germline assignment: CDR1 SGHDT and CDR2 YYEEEE. The CDR3 is 16 residues long. The CDR3 region has the DNA TGTGCCAGCAGCTTGTACGCAGGGGCGGGCACAGATACGCAGTATTTT. Amino acids: CASSLYAGAGTDTQYF. The whole variable domain, filled in from reference TRBV5-6 and TRBJ2-3, reads DAGVTQSPTHLIKTRGQQVTLRCSPKSGHDTVSWYQQALGQGPQFIFQYYEEEERQRGNFPDRFSGHQFPNYSSELNVNALLLGDSALYLCASSLYAGAGTDTQYFGPGTRLTVL.

V is TRBV21-1 and J is TRBJ2-7; the D segment call TRBD2 is taken from the table without a DNA check. TRBV21-1 is a pseudogene locus. This CDR3 has 17 amino acids. CDR3: CASSKARGDLINYEQYF. The CDR3 DNA reads TGTGCCAGCAGCAAAGCCCGGGGGGACCTTATTAACTACGAGCAGTACTTC.

This rearrangement joins TRBV6-6 to TRBJ2-6, with 9 bases fitting TRBD1. CDR3 length: 15 residues. Germline CDR1 reads MNHNY; CDR2 reads SVGAGI (reference sequence). The trim removed 10 bases at V and 3 bases at J, leaving 7 bases unmatched. The DNA for the CDR3 is TGTGCCACCACAGGGGGCTCTGGTGGGGCCAACGTCCTGACTTTC. Translated: CATTGGSGGANVLTF.

The chain recombines TRBV7-3 with TRBJ2-1; 11 positions match TRBD2. V gave up 0 bases and J gave up 10 bases; unmatched junction bases: 8. Germline V gene sequence: CDR1 SGHTA, CDR2 FQGTGA. CDR3 length: 16 amino acids. This chain's CDR3 is CASSLTGGLAVREQFF. CDR3 in DNA: TGTGCCAGCAGCTTAACTGGGGGACTAGCGGTGAGGGAGCAGTTCTTC.

The CDR3 bases are TGTGCCAGCAGCCCGACCCGGGGCCCAGCTAACTATGGCTACACCTTC. Its protein product is CASSPTRGPANYGYTF. This chain joins TRBV7-6 and TRBJ1-2, with D perhaps matching TRBD1 (5 bases). Per the germline V gene, CDR1 is SGHVS and CDR2 is FNYEAQ. V was cut by 5 bases and J by 0 bases, with 16 bases left in between. The CDR3 is 16 amino acids.

This chain uses TRBV18 with TRBJ2-7, with D unclear. Trimming shortened V by 3 bases and J by 6 bases, and 15 bases separated the two germline ends. The CDR3 has 14 amino acids. Germline CDR1 and CDR2: KGHSH and LQKENI. The CDR3 coding sequence is TGTGCCAGCTCACCCCCCGCGTCCCATTCCGAGCAGTACTTC. Protein: CASSPPASHSEQYF.